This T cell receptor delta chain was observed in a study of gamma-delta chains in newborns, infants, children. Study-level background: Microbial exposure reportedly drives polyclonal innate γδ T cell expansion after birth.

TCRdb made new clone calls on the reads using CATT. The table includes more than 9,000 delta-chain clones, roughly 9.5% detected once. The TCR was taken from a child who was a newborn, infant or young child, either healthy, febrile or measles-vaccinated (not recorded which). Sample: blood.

CDR3 DNA sequence: TGTGCCTGTGACACGCTTCCTACGGTACTGGGGGTAGACGATAAACTCATCTTT. Its protein product is CACDTLPTVLGVDDKLIF. The chain uses TRDV2 and TRDJ1; the D call may be TRDD2 or TRDD3 (8 bases each). The CDR3 runs to 18 residues. Germline CDR1 is GEAIGNYY and CDR2 is EKD. Trimming took off 1 base at V and 4 bases at J, with 24 bases between the two ends.